The 8 T cell receptor beta chains listed next were all sequenced from one sample in a study of T-cell reconstitution after alpha-beta-depleted transplantation in children. Unique molecular identifiers featured in how the TCRbeta library was prepared. Via MiXCR, TCRdb re-called the PCR reads, giving one row per CDR3 protein. The data hold approximately 640,000 distinct CDR3 sequences, with around a sixth observed a single time. Sequenced material: PBMCs from the stem cell graft donor, taken from the stem cell graft. The receptor source for this set is a human donor who donated a stem cell graft to a child with acute myeloid leukemia.

There are a few counts of this clonotype. V gene TRBV5-6 combines with J gene TRBJ2-3; the match to TRBD2 covers 9 bases. V trimming: 4 bases; J trimming: 6 bases; junction bases outside the gene matches: 9. Germline V gene sequence: CDR1 SGHDT, CDR2 YYEEEE. This CDR3 spans 15 amino acids. In nucleotides, the CDR3 is TGTGCCAGCAGCCCGTGGCGGGGGGGGAAGGATACGCAGTATTTT. Its protein is CASSPWRGGKDTQYF.

This clonotype was observed at least ten times. This rearrangement joins TRBV7-9 to TRBJ2-1; no firm D call. V was clipped by 5 bases and J by 4 bases, with 9 bases between them. Germline values: CDR1 SEHNR, CDR2 FQNEAQ (reference sequence). The CDR3 is 13 residues long. The CDR3 region is CASSPPGYNEQFF. The DNA for the CDR3 is TGTGCCAGCAGCCCCCCCGGGTACAATGAGCAGTTCTTC. Complete variable domain (other parts from reference TRBV7-9 and TRBJ2-1): DTGVSQNPRHKITKRGQNVTFRCDPISEHNRLYWYRQTLGQGPEFLTYFQNEAQLEKSRLLSDRFSAERPKGSFSTLEIQRTEQGDSAMYLCASSPPGYNEQFFGPGTRLTVL.

This clonotype showed up many times. J is TRBJ1-2 and V is TRBV12-3 or TRBV12-4; D perhaps matches TRBD1 (6 bases). Trimming left V 3 bases short and J 8 bases short, with 13 bases between. CDR3 length: 13 residues. The CDR3 loop reads CASSLKQGMGYTF. The CDR3 nucleotides are TGTGCCAGCAGTTTGAAGCAGGGGATGGGCTACACCTTC.

This clonotype was detected ten times or more. V is TRBV20-1 and J is TRBJ1-4, with 7 bases aligning to TRBD1. V lost 3 bases and J lost 7; bases outside the gene matches: 8. Germline loops: CDR1 DFQATT, CDR2 SNEGSKA (reference sequence). CDR3 size: 14 residues. For the CDR3, the DNA is TGCAGTGCTAGCCCCGGGACAGCGGGTGAAAAACTGTTTTTT. Its translation is CSASPGTAGEKLFF.

This clonotype was picked up many times. CDR3 sequence: CASRTGLREQFF. DNA for the CDR3: TGTGCCAGCAGAACGGGACTCCGTGAGCAGTTCTTC. This chain connects TRBV7-2 to TRBJ2-1; weak D call: TRBD2 (6 bases). The CDR3 consists of 12 residues. With 6 bases removed from V and 9 bases from J, the gap between germline ends came to 12 bases. Germline values: CDR1 SGHTA, CDR2 FQGNSA.

This clonotype came up many times. The V gene is TRBV6-1, the J gene TRBJ1-6, with D tentatively TRBD1 (6 bases). The germline V gene encodes CDR1 MNHNS and CDR2 SASEGT. The CDR3 is made up of 14 amino acids. Trimming cost V 6 bases and J 9 bases, with 15 bases left between them. CDR3 sequence (DNA): TGTGCCAGCAGGACGGCAGGGGAGGCTTCACCCCTCCACTTT. Its translation is CASRTAGEASPLHF.

This chain links TRBV7-9 with TRBJ1-1; 10 bases match TRBD1. The CDR3 spans 15 residues. The ends lost 2 bases at V and 6 bases at J; junction bases unmatched: 6. Germline CDR1 and CDR2: SEHNR and FQNEAQ (reference sequence). The CDR3 reads CASSLPGQGDSEAFF. In nucleotides, the CDR3 is TGTGCCAGCAGCTTACCCGGACAGGGGGACTCTGAAGCTTTCTTT.

The chain carries TRBV5-6 and TRBJ2-7; TRBD2 agrees at 7 bases. The germline V gene encodes CDR1 SGHDT and CDR2 YYEEEE. Trimming cost V 3 bases and J 3 bases; bases outside gene matches: 9. This CDR3 comprises 15 residues. The CDR3 sequence is CASSSLAGVVYEQYV. The CDR3 DNA reads TGTGCCAGCAGCTCGCTGGCGGGGGTTGTCTACGAGCAGTACGTC.